Listed here is a single T cell receptor beta chain. The lymph nodes were axillary draining lymph nodes from breast cancer patients. Germline values: CDR1 MNHEY, CDR2 SVGAGI. Trimming at V came to 0 bases and at J to 7 bases, leaving 3 bases not matched to a gene. CDR3 size: 13 residues. TCRdb itself ran the multiplex PCR reads through MiXCR, one entry per CDR3 protein. The sample holds around 170,000 distinct CDR3 sequences, 30% to 35% seen once. This sample is part of a study of breast tumors, draining lymph nodes, adjacent tissues. J is TRBJ2-7 and V is TRBV6-5; 7 nucleotides align to TRBD1. The source material was axillary lymph node tissue. This TCR was recovered from a female donor with breast cancer. Some clones in this sample may be carry-over from other donors' samples. The CDR3 region has the DNA TGTGCCAGCAGTTACTCGAGGGGGCGTGAGCAGTACTTC. This sequence encodes CASSYSRGREQYF.